This T cell receptor (beta chain) was identified in a study of blood T cell repertoires in COVID-19. Study details: PBMCs, B-cell-depleted T cells, or T cells were the source of the cDNA or gDNA that made up the material.

CDR1 and CDR2 from the germline V gene are SGHDN and FVKESK. Trimming at V came to 1 base and at J to 5 bases, leaving 7 bases not matched to a gene. The CDR3 extends over 16 amino acids. TCRdb keeps only in-frame clones here, not all; method: immunoSEQ multiplex PCR. The data show around 150,000 clones, roughly 72% seen once. The chain uses TRBV14 and TRBJ2-5; 10 bases map to TRBD2. This sequence was found in a woman at least 80 years old with acute or convalescent COVID-19. The sequencing sample was made of peripheral blood. In nucleotides, the CDR3 is TGTGCCAGCAGCCAAGGGACTAGCGGTCGGGTTGAGACCCAGTACTTC. This codes for CASSQGTSGRVETQYF.